This T cell receptor (beta chain) was recovered during a study of T cell repertoires in ileal Crohn's disease. Study overall: TCRB immunosequencing input was five hundred nanograms of biopsy DNA per sample. Study findings and constraints: Endoscopic recurrence occurred in every patient whose clonality exceeded 26.8%.

On this clone itself: Its antigen is unknown.

The time point here: inflamed ileum from the surgical specimen. Libraries were prepared by immunoSEQ multiplex PCR; TCRdb keeps only in-frame clonotypes and omits some of them. The table shows about 16,000 clones, with roughly 90% occurring only once. Sequenced material: ileal tissue. This TCR was recovered from an adult with Crohn's disease.

CDR3 nucleotides: TGTGCCAGCAGACCCGGACTCCCCTCCTACAATGAGCAGTTCTTC. Protein: CASRPGLPSYNEQFF. V and J are TRBV5-4 and TRBJ2-1, with D tentatively TRBD2 (5 bases). CDR1 is SGHNT and CDR2 is YYREEE in the germline V gene (reference sequence). The CDR3 totals 15 residues. Trimming pared 5 bases from V and 0 bases from J, leaving 12 bases between.